This section outlines one T cell receptor (beta chain) sequence together with its context. The record originates from a study of blood T cell repertoires in COVID-19. Sequencing used immunoSEQ multiplex PCR; TCRdb keeps in-frame clones, though not all of them. The table has about 200,000 clones, around 80% seen once. This receptor was taken from a man in his fifties or sixties who had recovered from COVID-19. The specimen was peripheral blood.

The CDR3 coding sequence is TGCGCCAGCAGCTTGGATACAGGGGTGAACACTGAAGCTTTCTTT. This encodes CASSLDTGVNTEAFF. The chain has TRBV5-1 and TRBJ1-1, with 7 bases lining up with TRBD1. The J segment lost 0 bases and the V segment lost 0 bases, leaving 2 bases of the junction unmatched. Germline CDR1 reads SGHRS; CDR2 reads YFSETQ. This CDR3 has 15 amino acids.